This TCR beta chain was retrieved from a study of T cell repertoires in cytomegalovirus infection. TCRdb re-analysed the reads in MiXCR, keeping a single row per CDR3 protein. The sample has a few hundred thousand distinct CDR3 sequences, approximately 18% seen once. The germline CDR1 and CDR2 sequences are MNHNY and SVGAGI (reference sequence). The CDR3 contains 13 residues. Trimming cost V 4 bases and J 2 bases; bases outside gene matches: 1. This clonotype has a count of ten or more. The TCR comes from a human donor in good health (CMV status not recorded). Some clones in this sample may be carry-over from other donors' samples. The sample consisted of PBMCs. This chain joins TRBV6-6 and TRBJ2-5; 7 bases line up with TRBD2. The CDR3 sequence is CASSWREQETQYF. The CDR3, as DNA: TGTGCCAGCAGTTGGCGGGAGCAAGAGACCCAGTACTTC.